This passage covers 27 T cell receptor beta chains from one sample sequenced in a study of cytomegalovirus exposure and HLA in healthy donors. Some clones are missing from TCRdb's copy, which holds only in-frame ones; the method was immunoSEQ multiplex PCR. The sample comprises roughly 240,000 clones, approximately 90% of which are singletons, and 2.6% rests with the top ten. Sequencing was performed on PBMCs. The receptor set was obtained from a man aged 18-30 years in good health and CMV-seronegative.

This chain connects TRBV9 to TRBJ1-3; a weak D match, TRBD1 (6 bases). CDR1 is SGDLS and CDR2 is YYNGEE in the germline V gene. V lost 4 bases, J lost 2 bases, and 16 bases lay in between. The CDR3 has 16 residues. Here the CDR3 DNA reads TGTGCCAGCAGCACCCGACAGGTTCTGACTGGAAACACCATATATTTT. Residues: CASSTRQVLTGNTIYF.

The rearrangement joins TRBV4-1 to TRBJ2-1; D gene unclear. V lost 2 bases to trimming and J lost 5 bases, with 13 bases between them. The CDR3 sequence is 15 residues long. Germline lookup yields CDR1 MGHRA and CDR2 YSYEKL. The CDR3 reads CASSQMGPLHNEQFF. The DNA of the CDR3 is TGCGCCAGCAGCCAAATGGGCCCGCTCCACAATGAGCAGTTCTTC.

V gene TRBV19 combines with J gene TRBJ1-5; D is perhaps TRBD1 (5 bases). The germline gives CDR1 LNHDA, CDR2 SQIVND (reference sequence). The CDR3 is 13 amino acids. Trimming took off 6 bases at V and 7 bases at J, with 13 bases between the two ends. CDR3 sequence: CASRPPGEQPQHF. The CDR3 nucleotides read TGTGCCAGTAGGCCCCCGGGGGAACAGCCCCAGCATTTT. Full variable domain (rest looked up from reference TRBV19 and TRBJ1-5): DGGITQSPKYLFRKEGQNVTLSCEQNLNHDAMYWYRQDPGQGLRLIYYSQIVNDFQKGDIAEGYSVSREKKESFPLTVTSAQKNPTAFYLCASRPPGEQPQHFGDGTRLSIL.

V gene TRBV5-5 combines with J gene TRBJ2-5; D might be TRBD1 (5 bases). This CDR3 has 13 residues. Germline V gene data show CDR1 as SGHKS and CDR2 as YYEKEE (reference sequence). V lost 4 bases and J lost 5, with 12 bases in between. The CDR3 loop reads CASSHLGRETQYF. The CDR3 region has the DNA TGTGCCAGCAGCCACCTGGGGCGGGAGACCCAGTACTTC. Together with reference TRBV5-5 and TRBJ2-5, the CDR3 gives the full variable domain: DAGVTQSPTHLIKTRGQQVTLRCSPISGHKSVSWYQQVLGQGPQFIFQYYEKEERGRGNFPDRFSARQFPNYSSELNVNALLLGDSALYLCASSHLGRETQYFGPGTRLLVL.

The CDR3 protein is CASSLVGGDGQFF. CDR3 sequence (DNA): TGTGCCAGCAGCTTAGTGGGAGGGGATGGGCAGTTCTTC. The chain is built from TRBV7-9 and TRBJ2-1; 7 positions match TRBD2. Trimming cost V 1 base and J 12 bases; bases outside gene matches: 6. CDR1 is SEHNR, CDR2 FQNEAQ, per germline (reference sequence). CDR3 length: 13 residues.

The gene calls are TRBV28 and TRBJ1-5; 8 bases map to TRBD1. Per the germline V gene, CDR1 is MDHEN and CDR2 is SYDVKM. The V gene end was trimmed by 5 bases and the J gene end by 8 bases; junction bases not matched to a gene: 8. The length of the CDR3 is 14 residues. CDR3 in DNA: TGTGCCAGCAGTAACCCAGGGGGCCGGGAGCCCCAGCATTTT. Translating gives CASSNPGGREPQHF.

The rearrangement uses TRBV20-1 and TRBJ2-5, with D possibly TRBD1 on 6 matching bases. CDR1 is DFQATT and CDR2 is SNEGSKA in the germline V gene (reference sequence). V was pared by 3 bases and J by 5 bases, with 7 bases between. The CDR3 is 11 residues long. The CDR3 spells CSARQGETQYF. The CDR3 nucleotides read TGCAGTGCTAGGCAGGGGGAGACCCAGTACTTC.

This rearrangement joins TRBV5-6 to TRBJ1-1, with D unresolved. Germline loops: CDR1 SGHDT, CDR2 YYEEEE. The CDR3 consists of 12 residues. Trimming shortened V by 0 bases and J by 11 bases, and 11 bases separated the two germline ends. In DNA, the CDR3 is TGTGCCAGCAGCTTGGACAGTGCGAAGGCTTTCTTT. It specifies CASSLDSAKAFF.

The CDR3 bases are TGTGCCAGTAGTATCGGACTAGCCGCACGACTACAAGAGACCCAGTACTTC. Translating gives CASSIGLAARLQETQYF. The rearrangement uses TRBV19 and TRBJ2-5; 8 bases are a match to TRBD2. This CDR3 spans 17 amino acids. Germline-derived CDR1 and CDR2 are LNHDA and SQIVND (reference sequence). V gave up 3 bases and J gave up 2 bases; unmatched junction bases: 11.

CDR3 in DNA: TGTGCCAGCAGCTTGATGGGGGCCAATACAGATACGCAGTATTTT. It specifies CASSLMGANTDTQYF. This rearrangement joins TRBV7-8 to TRBJ2-3, with D perhaps matching TRBD1 (6 bases). The CDR3 consists of 15 residues. Germline-derived CDR1 and CDR2 are SGHVS and FQNEAQ. The V gene lost 3 bases and the J gene lost 3 bases, with 13 bases spanning the gap. Using reference TRBV7-8 and TRBJ2-3 for the parts outside the CDR3, the full variable domain is GAGVSQSPRYKVAKRGQDVALRCDPISGHVSLFWYQQALGQGPEFLTYFQNEAQLDKSGLPSDRFFAERPEGSVSTLKIQRTQQEDSAVYLCASSLMGANTDTQYFGPGTRLTVL.

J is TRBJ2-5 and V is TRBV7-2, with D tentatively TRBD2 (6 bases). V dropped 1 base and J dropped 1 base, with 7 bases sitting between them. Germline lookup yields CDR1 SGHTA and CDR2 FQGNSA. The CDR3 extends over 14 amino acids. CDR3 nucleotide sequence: TGTGCCAGCAGCTTAGGGGAGGTCCAAGAGACCCAGTACTTC. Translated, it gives CASSLGEVQETQYF.

CDR3 amino acids: CASSPTRPGANVLTF. CDR3 coding DNA: TGTGCCAGCAGCCCGACAAGGCCCGGGGCCAACGTCCTGACTTTC. The V and J genes are TRBV7-2 and TRBJ2-6; no clear D gene. The CDR3 sequence is 15 residues long. The V end lost 5 bases, the J end lost 4 bases, and 12 bases lay between the germline ends. The V gene's germline CDR1 is SGHTA and CDR2 FQGNSA.

The DNA for the CDR3 is TGCGCCAGCAGCCAAGTGGGGCGGGAGCCCAAAAACATTCAGTACTTC. Its protein is CASSQVGREPKNIQYF. The V and J genes are TRBV4-1 and TRBJ2-4; 7 bases agree with TRBD2. Germline V gives CDR1 MGHRA, CDR2 YSYEKL. The V gene end was trimmed by 1 base and the J gene end by 2 bases; junction bases not matched to a gene: 5. The CDR3 loop spans 16 amino acids.

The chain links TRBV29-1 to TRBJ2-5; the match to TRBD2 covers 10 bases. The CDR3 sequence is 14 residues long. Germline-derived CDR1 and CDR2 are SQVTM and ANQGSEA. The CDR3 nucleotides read TGCAGTGCTAGCGGGAGAAGGGGGCAAGAGACCCAGTACTTC. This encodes CSASGRRGQETQYF.

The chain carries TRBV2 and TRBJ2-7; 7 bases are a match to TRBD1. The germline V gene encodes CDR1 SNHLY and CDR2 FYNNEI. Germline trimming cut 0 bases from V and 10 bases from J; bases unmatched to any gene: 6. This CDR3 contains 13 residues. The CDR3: CASSEAGGDGQYF. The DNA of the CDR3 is TGTGCCAGCAGTGAAGCAGGGGGCGACGGACAGTACTTC.

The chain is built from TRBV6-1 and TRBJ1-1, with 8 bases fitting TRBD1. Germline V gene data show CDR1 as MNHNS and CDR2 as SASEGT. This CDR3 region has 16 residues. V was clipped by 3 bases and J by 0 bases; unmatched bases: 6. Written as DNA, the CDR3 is TGTGCCAGCAGTGAGTTGACAGGGGAAATGAACACTGAAGCTTTCTTT. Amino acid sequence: CASSELTGEMNTEAFF.

As DNA, the CDR3 is TGTGCCAGCAGCTTCAGGGTCGGCTCCTACGAGCAGTACTTC. Residues: CASSFRVGSYEQYF. J is TRBJ2-7 and V is TRBV2; maybe TRBD1 (5 bases). Germline CDR1 is SNHLY and CDR2 is FYNNEI. V shed 6 bases and J shed 0 bases, with 12 bases lying between them. The CDR3 extends over 14 amino acids.

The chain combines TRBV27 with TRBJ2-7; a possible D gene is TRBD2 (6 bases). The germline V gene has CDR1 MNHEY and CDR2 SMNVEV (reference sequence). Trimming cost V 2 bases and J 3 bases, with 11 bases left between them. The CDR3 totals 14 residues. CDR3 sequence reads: CASSLGRGGYEQYF. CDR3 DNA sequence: TGTGCCAGCAGTTTAGGTAGGGGAGGCTACGAGCAGTACTTC.

As DNA, the CDR3 is TGCGCCAGCAGTTTTAGCGGGAGTGGGCGATACAATGAGCAGTTCTTC. It encodes CASSFSGSGRYNEQFF. The chain couples TRBV4-1 to TRBJ2-1; 9 bases match TRBD2. The ends lost 6 bases at V and 4 bases at J; junction bases unmatched: 10. Germline values: CDR1 MGHRA, CDR2 YSYEKL. The CDR3 extends over 16 amino acids.

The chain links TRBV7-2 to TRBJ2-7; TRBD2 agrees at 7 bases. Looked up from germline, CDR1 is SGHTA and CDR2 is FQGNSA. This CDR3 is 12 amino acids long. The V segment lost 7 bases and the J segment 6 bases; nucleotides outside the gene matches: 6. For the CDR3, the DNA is TGTGCCAGCACCATAACGGGGGGCGAGCAGTACTTC. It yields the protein CASTITGGEQYF.

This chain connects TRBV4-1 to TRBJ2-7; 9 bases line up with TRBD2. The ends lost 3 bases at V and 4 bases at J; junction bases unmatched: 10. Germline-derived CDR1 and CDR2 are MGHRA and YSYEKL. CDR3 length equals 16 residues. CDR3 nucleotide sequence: TGCGCCAGCAGCCACGGGACTAGCCGAATACGTTACGAGCAGTACTTC. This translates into CASSHGTSRIRYEQYF.

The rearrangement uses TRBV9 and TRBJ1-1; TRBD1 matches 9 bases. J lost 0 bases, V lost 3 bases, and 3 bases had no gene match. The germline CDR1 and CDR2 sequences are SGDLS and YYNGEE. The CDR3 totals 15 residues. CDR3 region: CASSDGQGMNTEAFF. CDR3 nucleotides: TGTGCCAGCAGCGACGGACAGGGGATGAACACTGAAGCTTTCTTT.

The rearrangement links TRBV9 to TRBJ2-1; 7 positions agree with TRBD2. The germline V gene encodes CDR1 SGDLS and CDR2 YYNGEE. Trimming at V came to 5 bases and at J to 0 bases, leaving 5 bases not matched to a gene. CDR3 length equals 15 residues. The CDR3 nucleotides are TGTGCCAGCAGTCCCGGACTAGGCTCCTACAATGAGCAGTTCTTC. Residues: CASSPGLGSYNEQFF.

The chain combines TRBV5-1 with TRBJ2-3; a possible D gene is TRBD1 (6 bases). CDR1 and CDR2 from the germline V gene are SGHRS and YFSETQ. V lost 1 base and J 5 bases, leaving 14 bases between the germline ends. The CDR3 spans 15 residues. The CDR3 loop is CASSLSGASIDTQYF. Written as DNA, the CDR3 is TGCGCCAGCAGCTTGTCAGGGGCTAGTATAGATACGCAGTATTTT.

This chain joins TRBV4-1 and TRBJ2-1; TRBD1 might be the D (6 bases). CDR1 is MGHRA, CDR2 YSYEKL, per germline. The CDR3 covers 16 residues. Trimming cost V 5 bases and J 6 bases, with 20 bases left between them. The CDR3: CASSYHPGAILNEQFF. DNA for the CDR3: TGCGCCAGCAGCTACCACCCAGGGGCAATTCTCAATGAGCAGTTCTTC.

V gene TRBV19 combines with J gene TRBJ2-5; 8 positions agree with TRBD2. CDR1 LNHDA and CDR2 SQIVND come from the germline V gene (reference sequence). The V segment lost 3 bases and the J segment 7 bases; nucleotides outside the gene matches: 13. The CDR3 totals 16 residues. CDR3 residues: CASSMTTPAGGRTQYF. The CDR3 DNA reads TGTGCCAGTAGTATGACCACTCCCGCGGGGGGCCGGACCCAGTACTTC.

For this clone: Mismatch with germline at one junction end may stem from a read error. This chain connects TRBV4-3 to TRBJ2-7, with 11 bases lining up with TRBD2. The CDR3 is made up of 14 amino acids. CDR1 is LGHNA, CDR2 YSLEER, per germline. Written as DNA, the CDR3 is TGCGCCAGCAGCCAAGAGCCTAGCGGGGGGCGGCTTGTCTTC. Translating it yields CASSQEPSGGRLVF.